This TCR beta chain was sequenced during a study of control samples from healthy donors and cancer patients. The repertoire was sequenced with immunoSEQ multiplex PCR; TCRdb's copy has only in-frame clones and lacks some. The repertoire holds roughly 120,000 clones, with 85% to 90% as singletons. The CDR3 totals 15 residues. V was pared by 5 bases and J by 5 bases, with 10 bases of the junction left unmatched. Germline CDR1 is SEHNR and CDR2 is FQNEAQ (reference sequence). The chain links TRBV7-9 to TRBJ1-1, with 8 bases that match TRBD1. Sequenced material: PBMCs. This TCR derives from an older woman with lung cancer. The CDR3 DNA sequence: TGTGCCAGCAGCACCCAGTCAGGGGGCGCAACTGAAGCTTTCTTT. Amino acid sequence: CASSTQSGGATEAFF.